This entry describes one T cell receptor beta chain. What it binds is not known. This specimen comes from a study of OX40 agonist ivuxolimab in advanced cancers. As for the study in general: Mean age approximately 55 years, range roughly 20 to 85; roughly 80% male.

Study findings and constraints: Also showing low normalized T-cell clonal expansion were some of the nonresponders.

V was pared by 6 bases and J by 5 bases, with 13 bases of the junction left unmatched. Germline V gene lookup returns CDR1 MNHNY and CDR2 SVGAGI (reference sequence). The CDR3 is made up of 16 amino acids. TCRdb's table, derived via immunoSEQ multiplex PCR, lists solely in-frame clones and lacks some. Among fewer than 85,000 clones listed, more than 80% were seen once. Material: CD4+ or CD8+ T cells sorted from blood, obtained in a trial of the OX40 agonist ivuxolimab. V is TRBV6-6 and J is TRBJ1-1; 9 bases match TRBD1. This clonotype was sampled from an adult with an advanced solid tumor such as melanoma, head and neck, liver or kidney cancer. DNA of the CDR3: TGTGCCAGCAGAGACGTTAAGGGACAGGGATTAACTGAAGCTTTCTTT. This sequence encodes CASRDVKGQGLTEAFF.